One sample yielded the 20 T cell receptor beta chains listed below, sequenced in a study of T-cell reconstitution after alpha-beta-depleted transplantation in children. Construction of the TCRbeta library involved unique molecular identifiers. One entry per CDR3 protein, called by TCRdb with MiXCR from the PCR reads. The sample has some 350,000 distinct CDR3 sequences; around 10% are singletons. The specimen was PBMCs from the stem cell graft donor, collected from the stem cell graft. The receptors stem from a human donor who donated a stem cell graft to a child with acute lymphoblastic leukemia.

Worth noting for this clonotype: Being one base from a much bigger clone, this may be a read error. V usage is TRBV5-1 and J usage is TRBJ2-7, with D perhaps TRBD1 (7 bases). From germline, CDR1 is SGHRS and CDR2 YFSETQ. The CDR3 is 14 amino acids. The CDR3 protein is CANSLVSGGNEQYF. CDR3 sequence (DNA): TGCGCCAACAGCTTGGTATCAGGGGGGAACGAGCAGTACTTC.

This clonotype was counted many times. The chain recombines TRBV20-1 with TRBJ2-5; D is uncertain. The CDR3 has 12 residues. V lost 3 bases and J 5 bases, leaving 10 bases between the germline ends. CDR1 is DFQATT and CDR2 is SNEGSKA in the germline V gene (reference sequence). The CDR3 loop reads CSASPATETQYF. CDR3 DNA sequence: TGCAGTGCTAGTCCAGCTACGGAGACCCAGTACTTC.

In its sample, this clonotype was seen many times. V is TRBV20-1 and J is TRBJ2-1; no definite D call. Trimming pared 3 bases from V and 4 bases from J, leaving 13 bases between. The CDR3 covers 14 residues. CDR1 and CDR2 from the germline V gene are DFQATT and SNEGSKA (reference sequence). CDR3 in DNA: TGCAGTGCTAGGAGCTGGCGGAAATACAATGAGCAGTTCTTC. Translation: CSARSWRKYNEQFF.

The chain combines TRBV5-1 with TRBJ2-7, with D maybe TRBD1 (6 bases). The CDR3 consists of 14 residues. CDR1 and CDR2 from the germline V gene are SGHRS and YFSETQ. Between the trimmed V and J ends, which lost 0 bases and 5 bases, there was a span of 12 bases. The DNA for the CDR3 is TGCGCCAGCAGCTTGGGCCAGGGGCAGGACGAGCAGTACTTC. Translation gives CASSLGQGQDEQYF.

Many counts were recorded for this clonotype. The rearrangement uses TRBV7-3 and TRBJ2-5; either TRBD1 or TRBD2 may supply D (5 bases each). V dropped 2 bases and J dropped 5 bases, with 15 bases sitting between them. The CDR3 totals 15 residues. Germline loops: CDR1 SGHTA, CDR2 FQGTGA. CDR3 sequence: CASSLGGGARETQYF. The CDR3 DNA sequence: TGTGCCAGCAGCTTAGGTGGGGGAGCTCGGGAGACCCAGTACTTC.

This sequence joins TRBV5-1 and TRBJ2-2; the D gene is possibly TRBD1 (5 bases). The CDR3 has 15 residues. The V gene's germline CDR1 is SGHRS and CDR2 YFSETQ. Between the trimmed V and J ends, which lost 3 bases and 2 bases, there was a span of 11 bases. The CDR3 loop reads CASSSLGENTGELFF. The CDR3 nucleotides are TGCGCCAGCAGCTCGCTAGGGGAAAACACCGGGGAGCTGTTTTTT.

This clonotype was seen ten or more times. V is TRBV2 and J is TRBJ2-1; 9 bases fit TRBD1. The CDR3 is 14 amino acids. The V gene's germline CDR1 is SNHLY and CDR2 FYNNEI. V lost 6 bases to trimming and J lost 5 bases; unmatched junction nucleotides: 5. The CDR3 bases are TGTGCCAGCAGCCGGGACAGGGCCAACAATGAGCAGTTCTTC. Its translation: CASSRDRANNEQFF.

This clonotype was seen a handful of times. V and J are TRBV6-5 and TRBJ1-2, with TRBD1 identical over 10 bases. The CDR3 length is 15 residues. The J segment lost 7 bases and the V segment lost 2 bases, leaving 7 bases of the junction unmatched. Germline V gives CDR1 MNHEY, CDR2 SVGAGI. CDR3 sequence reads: CASSYGTGDTLGYTF. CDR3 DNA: TGTGCCAGCAGTTACGGGACAGGGGATACTCTTGGCTACACCTTC.

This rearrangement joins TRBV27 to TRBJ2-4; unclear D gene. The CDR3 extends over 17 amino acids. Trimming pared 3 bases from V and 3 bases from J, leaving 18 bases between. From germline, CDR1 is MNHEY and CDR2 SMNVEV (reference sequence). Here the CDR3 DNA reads TGTGCCAGCAGTTTCTCTAGTCAGCCCCCCAACAAAAACATTCAGTACTTC. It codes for CASSFSSQPPNKNIQYF.

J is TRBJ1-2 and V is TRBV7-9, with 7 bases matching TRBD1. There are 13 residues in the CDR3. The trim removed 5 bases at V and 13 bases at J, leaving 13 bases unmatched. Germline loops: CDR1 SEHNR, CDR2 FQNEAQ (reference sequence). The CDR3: CASSPPGTVVSTF. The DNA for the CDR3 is TGTGCCAGCAGCCCACCCGGGACAGTTGTTTCCACCTTC. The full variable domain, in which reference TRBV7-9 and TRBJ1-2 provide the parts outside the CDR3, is DTGVSQNPRHKITKRGQNVTFRCDPISEHNRLYWYRQTLGQGPEFLTYFQNEAQLEKSRLLSDRFSAERPKGSFSTLEIQRTEQGDSAMYLCASSPPGTVVSTFGSGTRLTVV.

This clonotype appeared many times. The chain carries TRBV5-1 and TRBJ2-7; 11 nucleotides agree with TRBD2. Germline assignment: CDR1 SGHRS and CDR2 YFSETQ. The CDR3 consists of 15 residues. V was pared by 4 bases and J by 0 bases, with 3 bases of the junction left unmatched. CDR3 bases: TGCGCCAGCAGCCCGGGACTAGCGGTCTCCTACGAGCAGTACTTC. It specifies CASSPGLAVSYEQYF.

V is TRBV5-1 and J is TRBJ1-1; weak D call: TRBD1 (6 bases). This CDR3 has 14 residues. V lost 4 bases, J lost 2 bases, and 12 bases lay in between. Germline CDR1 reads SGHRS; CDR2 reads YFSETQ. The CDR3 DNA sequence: TGCGCCAGCAGCATAGGACAGACCAACACTGAAGCTTTCTTT. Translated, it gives CASSIGQTNTEAFF.

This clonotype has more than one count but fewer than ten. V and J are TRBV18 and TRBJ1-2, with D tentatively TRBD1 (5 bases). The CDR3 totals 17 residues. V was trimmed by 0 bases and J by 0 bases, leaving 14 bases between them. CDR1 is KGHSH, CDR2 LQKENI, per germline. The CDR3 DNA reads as TGTGCCAGCTCACCACCGGGTTGGGCAGGGCCTAACTATGGCTACACCTTC. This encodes CASSPPGWAGPNYGYTF.

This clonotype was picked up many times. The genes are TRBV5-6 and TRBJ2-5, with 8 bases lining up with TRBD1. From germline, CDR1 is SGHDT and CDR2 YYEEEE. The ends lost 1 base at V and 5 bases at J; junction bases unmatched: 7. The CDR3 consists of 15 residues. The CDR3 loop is CASSLLQGASETQYF. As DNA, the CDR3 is TGTGCCAGCAGCTTGCTCCAGGGGGCGAGTGAGACCCAGTACTTC.

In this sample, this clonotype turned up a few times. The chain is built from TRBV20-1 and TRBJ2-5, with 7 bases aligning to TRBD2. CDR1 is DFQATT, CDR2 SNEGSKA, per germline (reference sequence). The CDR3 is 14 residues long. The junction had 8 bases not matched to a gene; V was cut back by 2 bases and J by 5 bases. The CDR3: CSARPAGRRETQYF. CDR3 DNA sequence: TGCAGTGCTAGACCAGCGGGAAGGAGGGAGACCCAGTACTTC.

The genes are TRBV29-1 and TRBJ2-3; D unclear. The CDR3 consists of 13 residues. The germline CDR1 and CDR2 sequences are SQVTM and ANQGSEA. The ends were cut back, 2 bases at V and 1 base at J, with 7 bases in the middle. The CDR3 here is CSVESSGTDTQYF. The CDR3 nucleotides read TGCAGCGTTGAATCTAGTGGCACAGATACGCAGTATTTT.

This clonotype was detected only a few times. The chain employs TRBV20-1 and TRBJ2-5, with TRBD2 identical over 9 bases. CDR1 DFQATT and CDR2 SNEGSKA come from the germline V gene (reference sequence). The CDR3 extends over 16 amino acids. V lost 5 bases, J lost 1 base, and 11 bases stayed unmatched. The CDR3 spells CSAEMIGGGAQETQYF. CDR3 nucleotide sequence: TGCAGTGCTGAAATGATAGGCGGGGGGGCCCAAGAGACCCAGTACTTC.

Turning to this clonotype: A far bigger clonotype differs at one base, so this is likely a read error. The DNA for the CDR3 is TGTGCCAGCAGCTCGGGACTAGCGGGGGACAATGAGCAGTTCTTC. Its protein is CASSSGLAGDNEQFF. The V call is TRBV11-3, the J call TRBJ2-1, with 14 positions matching TRBD2. Looked up from germline, CDR1 is SGHNT and CDR2 is YENEEA. CDR3 size: 15 residues. V lost 4 bases and J lost 5; bases outside the gene matches: 1. The variable domain in full, with the rest retrieved from reference TRBV11-3 and TRBJ2-1, is EAGVVQSPRYKIIEKKQPVAFWCNPISGHNTLYWYLQNLGQGPELLIRYENEEAVDDSQLPKDRFSAERLKGVDSTLKIQPAELGDSAVYLCASSSGLAGDNEQFFGPGTRLTVL.

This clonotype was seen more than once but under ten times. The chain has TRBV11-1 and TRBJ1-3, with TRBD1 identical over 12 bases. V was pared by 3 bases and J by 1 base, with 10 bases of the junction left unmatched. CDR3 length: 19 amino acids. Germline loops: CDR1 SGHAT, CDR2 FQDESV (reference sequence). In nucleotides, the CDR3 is TGTGCCAGCAGCTTGCCTGGGACAGGGGGCTTCGGGTCTGGAAACACCATATATTTT. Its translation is CASSLPGTGGFGSGNTIYF.

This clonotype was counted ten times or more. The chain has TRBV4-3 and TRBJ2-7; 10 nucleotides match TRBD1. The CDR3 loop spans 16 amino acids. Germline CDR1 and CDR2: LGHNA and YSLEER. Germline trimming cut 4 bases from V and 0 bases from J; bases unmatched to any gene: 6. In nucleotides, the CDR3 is TGCGCCAGCAGCCCAGCCCGGACAGGGGGCTCCTACGAGCAGTACTTC. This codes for CASSPARTGGSYEQYF.